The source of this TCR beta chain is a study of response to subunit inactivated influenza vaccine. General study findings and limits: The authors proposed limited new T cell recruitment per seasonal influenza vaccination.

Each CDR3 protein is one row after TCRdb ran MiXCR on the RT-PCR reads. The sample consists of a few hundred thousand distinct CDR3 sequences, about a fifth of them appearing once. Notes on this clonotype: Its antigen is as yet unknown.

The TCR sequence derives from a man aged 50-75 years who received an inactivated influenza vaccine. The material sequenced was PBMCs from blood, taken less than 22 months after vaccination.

The CDR3 DNA follows: TGTGCCAGCAGCCGGGACACCCTGTTTGAGCAGTACTTC. Amino acids: CASSRDTLFEQYF. The rearrangement links TRBV7-8 to TRBJ2-7, with D perhaps TRBD1 (6 bases). V was trimmed by 5 bases and J by 7 bases, leaving 15 bases between them. CDR3 length: 13 residues. Germline V gene data show CDR1 as SGHVS and CDR2 as FQNEAQ. Based on the CDR3 plus reference TRBV7-8 and TRBJ2-7, the full variable domain is GAGVSQSPRYKVAKRGQDVALRCDPISGHVSLFWYQQALGQGPEFLTYFQNEAQLDKSGLPSDRFFAERPEGSVSTLKIQRTQQEDSAVYLCASSRDTLFEQYFGPGTRLTVT.